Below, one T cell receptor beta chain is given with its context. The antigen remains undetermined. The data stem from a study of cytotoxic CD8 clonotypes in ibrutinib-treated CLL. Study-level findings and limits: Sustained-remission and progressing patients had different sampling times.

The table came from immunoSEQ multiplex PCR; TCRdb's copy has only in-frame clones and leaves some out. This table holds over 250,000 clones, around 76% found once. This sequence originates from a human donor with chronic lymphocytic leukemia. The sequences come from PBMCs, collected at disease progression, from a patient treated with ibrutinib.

CDR3 in amino acids: CASTWTVTSTDTQYF. As DNA, the CDR3 is TGTGCCAGCACCTGGACAGTCACTAGCACAGATACGCAGTATTTT. This chain links TRBV7-2 with TRBJ2-3; tentatively, D is TRBD1 (6 bases). Trimming removed 7 bases at V and 0 bases at J, with 14 bases between. CDR3 length equals 15 residues. Germline CDR1 SGHTA, CDR2 FQGNSA.